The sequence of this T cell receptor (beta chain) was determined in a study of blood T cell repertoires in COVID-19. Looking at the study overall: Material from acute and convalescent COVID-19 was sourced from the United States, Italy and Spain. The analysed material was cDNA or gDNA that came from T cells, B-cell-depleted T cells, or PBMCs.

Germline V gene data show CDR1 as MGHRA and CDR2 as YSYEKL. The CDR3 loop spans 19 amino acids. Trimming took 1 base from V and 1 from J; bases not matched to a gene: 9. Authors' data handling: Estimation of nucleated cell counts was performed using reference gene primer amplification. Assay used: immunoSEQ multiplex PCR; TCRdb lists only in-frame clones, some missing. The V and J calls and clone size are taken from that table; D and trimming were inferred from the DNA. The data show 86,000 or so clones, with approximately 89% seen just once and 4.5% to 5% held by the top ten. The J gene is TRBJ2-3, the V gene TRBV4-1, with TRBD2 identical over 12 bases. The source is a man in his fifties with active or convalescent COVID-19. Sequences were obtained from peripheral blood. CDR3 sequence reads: CASSQGVLAGGLGTDTQYF. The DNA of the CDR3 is TGCGCCAGCAGCCAAGGTGTTCTAGCGGGGGGGCTTGGCACAGATACGCAGTATTTT.